This TCR beta chain came from a study of cytomegalovirus exposure and HLA in healthy donors. Background on the study: Earlier sequencing of about 179 million T cells yielded roughly 100 million unique TCR beta sequences.

Vbeta (60) and Jbeta (13) primers were used in the PCR. Using immunoSEQ multiplex PCR, the repertoire was profiled, and TCRdb retains in-frame clones only, with some absent. The sample lists approximately 190,000 clones, about 77% occurring once. With respect to this clone: Its antigen remains unknown.

Notes on the study in general: Highest at DRB1 and lowest at HLA-C, TCR association rates differed among HLA loci in a later analysis. Most subjects' HLA-A and HLA-B alleles were reportedly predicted from TCR beta sequences. Evidence from a later analysis indicated that most CMV-associated TCR beta chains looked HLA-restricted.

The TCR sequence derives from a young woman in good health and CMV-seropositive. Sample: PBMCs.

CDR3 coding DNA: TGTGCCAGCAGCCCGGACAGGGCTGGAGAAAAACTGTTTTTT. This sequence encodes CASSPDRAGEKLFF. The chain recombines TRBV6-6 with TRBJ1-4; 8 bases line up with TRBD1. V lost 6 bases to trimming and J lost 8 bases; unmatched junction nucleotides: 8. Per germline, CDR1 MNHNY and CDR2 SVGAGI (reference sequence). CDR3 length: 14 amino acids.